This TCR beta chain was recovered during a study of T cell responses to AZD1222 COVID-19 vaccine. Study results and limitations: Only a handful of AZD1222 recipients tested seropositive at baseline. There were repertoire samples only from the period after the peak T cell response. Distributed over spike, vaccine-associated CD4 TCRs predominated at 160-218 and 743-854.

This CDR3 is 12 amino acids long. V was clipped by 1 base and J by 7 bases, with 5 bases between them. CDR1 and CDR2 (germline): SGHVS, FQNEAQ. The repertoire was sequenced with immunoSEQ multiplex PCR; TCRdb's copy has only in-frame clones and lacks some. The profile shows fewer than 75,000 clones, 90% to 95% of them singletons. This clone showed up just once. What it binds is unknown. The sample consisted of peripheral blood, taken 28 days after the second dose of the MenACWY control vaccine. The receptor comes from an adult who received the MenACWY meningococcal vaccine as a control. The rearrangement joins TRBV7-8 to TRBJ1-3; D unresolved. The CDR3 region is CASSLGRNTIYF. The CDR3 coding sequence is TGTGCCAGCAGCTTAGGGCGGAACACCATATATTTT.